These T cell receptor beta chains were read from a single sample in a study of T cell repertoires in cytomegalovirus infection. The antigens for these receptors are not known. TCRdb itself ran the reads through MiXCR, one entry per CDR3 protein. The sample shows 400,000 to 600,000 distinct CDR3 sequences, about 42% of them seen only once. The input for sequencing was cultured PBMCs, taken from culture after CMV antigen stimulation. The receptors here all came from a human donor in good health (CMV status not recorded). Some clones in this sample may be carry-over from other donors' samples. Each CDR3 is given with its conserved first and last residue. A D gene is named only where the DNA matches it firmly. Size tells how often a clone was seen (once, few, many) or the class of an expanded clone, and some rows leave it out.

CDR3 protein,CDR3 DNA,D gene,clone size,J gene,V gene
CASSLFPSSSGRRAGANVLTF,TGTGCCAGCAGCTTATTTCCTTCCTCTAGCGGGAGAAGGGCTGGGGCCAACGTCCTGACTTTC,TRBD2,few,TRBJ2-6,TRBV7-2
CASSSNSGGYDYGYTF,TGTGCCAGCAGCTCAAATTCAGGGGGCTACGACTATGGCTACACCTTC,TRBD1,once,TRBJ1-2,TRBV11-2
CASSNSSGNSIYF,TGTGCCAGCAGTAACTCCTCTGGAAACTCCATATATTTT,NA,NA,TRBJ1-3,TRBV12-3/TRBV12-4
CASSLAGGRQHQHF,TGTGCCAGCAGCTTAGCAGGGGGCCGTCAGCACCAGCATTTT,TRBD1,NA,TRBJ1-5,TRBV7-6
CASQRTSGRTEQFF,TGTGCCAGCCAAAGGACTAGCGGGAGGACCGAGCAGTTCTTC,TRBD2,NA,TRBJ2-1,TRBV7-9
CASSPAGYVNTEAFF,TGTGCCAGTAGCCCAGCAGGGTACGTGAACACTGAAGCTTTCTTT,NA,NA,TRBJ1-1,TRBV19
CSARGLGGQDTGELFF,TGCAGTGCTAGAGGATTGGGGGGGCAGGACACCGGGGAGCTGTTTTTT,NA,NA,TRBJ2-2,TRBV20-1
CASSAPGGQKLLEAFF,TGTGCCAGCAGTGCCCCGGGGGGACAGAAGCTCCTTGAAGCTTTCTTT,TRBD1,NA,TRBJ1-1,TRBV6-6
CASSRSGGGGDTQYF,TGTGCCAGCAGCCGGAGCGGGGGGGGGGGCGATACGCAGTATTTT,TRBD2,once,TRBJ2-3,TRBV7-9
CASSEFGTGIGYEQYF,TGTGCCAGCAGTGAATTCGGGACAGGGATAGGATACGAGCAGTACTTC,TRBD1,NA,TRBJ2-7,TRBV6-1
CASSSGGGARDTQYF,TGTGCCAGCAGCTCAGGGGGAGGGGCCAGAGATACGCAGTATTTT,NA,few,TRBJ2-3,TRBV7-2
CSASGDSPLHF,TGCAGTGCTAGCGGGGATTCACCCCTCCACTTT,NA,once,TRBJ1-6,TRBV20-1
CASSFSSAAQPQHF,TGTGCCAGCAGTTTTTCCAGCGCGGCTCAGCCCCAGCATTTT,NA,NA,TRBJ1-5,TRBV12-3/TRBV12-4
CASSLWENTNTGELFF,TGTGCCAGCAGCTTATGGGAAAACACGAACACCGGGGAGCTGTTTTTT,NA,NA,TRBJ2-2,TRBV7-8
CASSLLRDLEQYF,TGTGCCAGCAGCTTACTGCGGGACCTCGAGCAGTACTTC,NA,NA,TRBJ2-7,TRBV7-2
CASSLSAGDTEAFF,TGTGCCAGCAGCTTATCGGCGGGGGATACTGAAGCTTTCTTT,NA,NA,TRBJ1-1,TRBV7-2
CASSHNTEAFF,TGTGCCAGCAGCCACAACACTGAAGCTTTCTTT,NA,NA,TRBJ1-1,TRBV7-2
CASSLENYGYTF,TGTGCCAGCAGTTTAGAGAACTATGGCTACACCTTC,NA,NA,TRBJ1-2,TRBV12-3/TRBV12-4
CASSQELAGTANTGELFF,TGCGCCAGCAGCCAAGAATTAGCGGGGACCGCGAACACCGGGGAGCTGTTTTTT,TRBD2,few,TRBJ2-2,TRBV4-3
CASSFGLMAGNTGELFF,TGTGCCAGCAGCTTTGGTTTGATGGCGGGAAACACCGGGGAGCTGTTTTTT,NA,NA,TRBJ2-2,TRBV7-6
CASGFQRNEQFF,TGTGCTAGTGGTTTCCAGCGGAATGAGCAGTTCTTC,NA,NA,TRBJ2-1,TRBV12-5
CASSGTGNEQFF,TGTGCCAGCAGCGGGACTGGCAATGAGCAGTTCTTC,NA,NA,TRBJ2-1,TRBV5-6
CASSPKGGNEKLFF,TGTGCCAGCAGCCCGAAGGGGGGTAATGAAAAACTGTTTTTT,NA,few,TRBJ1-4,TRBV7-2
CASSTGTASYEQYF,TGTGCCAGCAGTACCGGGACAGCCTCCTACGAGCAGTACTTC,TRBD1,few,TRBJ2-7,TRBV6-6
CASSRGDNTGELFF,TGCGCCAGCAGCCGCGGGGACAACACCGGGGAGCTGTTTTTT,NA,few,TRBJ2-2,TRBV4-1
CASSFSGAGETQYF,TGTGCCAGCAGTTTCTCGGGGGCGGGAGAGACCCAGTACTTC,NA,NA,TRBJ2-5,TRBV12-3/TRBV12-4
CASSPDRREPQHF,TGTGCCAGCAGCCCGGACAGAAGGGAGCCCCAGCATTTT,NA,few,TRBJ1-5,TRBV7-2
CASSQEGWGQGYTF,TGTGCCAGCAGCCAAGAAGGGTGGGGGCAAGGCTACACCTTC,NA,NA,TRBJ1-2,TRBV14
CSARKVPNTEAFF,TGCAGTGCTAGAAAGGTACCGAACACTGAAGCTTTCTTT,NA,NA,TRBJ1-1,TRBV20-1
CSARDPRVQETQYF,TGCAGTGCTAGAGATCCGAGGGTACAAGAGACCCAGTACTTC,NA,NA,TRBJ2-5,TRBV20-1